This T cell receptor beta chain is from a study of blood T cells in healthy people across ages. The V end lost 0 bases, the J end lost 4 bases, and 7 bases lay between the germline ends. The CDR3 has 13 residues. Germline values: CDR1 MGHRA, CDR2 YSYEKL. Then a second PCR, running roughly 7 to 11 cycles, was carried out with a sample-barcoded 5' primer and a J-beta primer mix. MiXCR was run by TCRdb on the 5' RACE reads, yielding one entry per CDR3 protein. This sample carries about 1.4 million distinct CDR3 sequences, approximately 60% of them seen once, and the ten largest clones take roughly 7%. The chain has TRBV4-1 and TRBJ2-7; no definite D call. This TCR derives from a man aged 18 to 35 in good health. Material for sequencing was blood. DNA of the CDR3: TGCGCCAGCAGCCAAGATTCACGATACGAGCAGTACTTC. This sequence encodes CASSQDSRYEQYF.